Shown below are 6 T cell receptor beta chains from a single sample sequenced in a study of cytomegalovirus exposure and HLA in healthy donors. Both 60 Vbeta primers and 13 Jbeta primers went into the PCR. Generated by immunoSEQ multiplex PCR, the TCRdb table keeps only in-frame clones and is missing some. This sample carries some 120,000 clones, approximately 74% of them seen once, and the ten largest clones take approximately 4%. The sequenced material came from PBMCs. These receptors were obtained from a man aged 35 to 55 in good health and CMV-seropositive.

The chain couples TRBV7-2 to TRBJ2-7; 8 positions agree with TRBD2. CDR1 and CDR2 from the germline V gene are SGHTA and FQGNSA. The V gene end was trimmed by 0 bases and the J gene end by 3 bases; junction bases not matched to a gene: 7. The CDR3 totals 16 residues. The CDR3 reads CASSLARVAGNYEQYF. In nucleotides, the CDR3 is TGTGCCAGCAGCTTAGCGAGAGTAGCGGGGAACTACGAGCAGTACTTC.

The CDR3 loop is CASIAPGWNNEQFF. Written as DNA, the CDR3 is TGTGCCAGCATTGCTCCAGGTTGGAACAATGAGCAGTTCTTC. The chain uses TRBV6-1 and TRBJ2-1; D is ambiguous. Trimming removed 7 bases at V and 5 bases at J, with 15 bases between. The CDR3 loop spans 14 amino acids. Germline lookup yields CDR1 MNHNS and CDR2 SASEGT.

The V gene is TRBV2, the J gene TRBJ1-1, with 7 bases matching TRBD1. The CDR3 is 15 amino acids. Germline CDR1 reads SNHLY; CDR2 reads FYNNEI. The J segment lost 1 base and the V segment lost 6 bases, leaving 8 bases of the junction unmatched. CDR3 protein: CASSKTGQTNTEAFF. In DNA form, the CDR3 reads TGTGCCAGCAGCAAAACGGGACAGACGAACACTGAAGCTTTCTTT.

V usage is TRBV9 and J usage is TRBJ1-4, with D hard to call. Trimming pared 3 bases from V and 2 bases from J, leaving 8 bases between. Germline V gives CDR1 SGDLS, CDR2 YYNGEE. The CDR3 totals 14 residues. The CDR3 reads CASSELATNEKLFF. The CDR3 bases are TGTGCCAGCAGCGAGCTTGCGACTAATGAAAAACTGTTTTTT.

CDR3 protein: CASGKTGNPYNEQFF. The CDR3 DNA is TGTGCCAGCGGGAAGACGGGGAACCCCTACAATGAGCAGTTCTTC. The gene calls are TRBV9 and TRBJ2-1, with a weak D call TRBD2 (5 bases). In germline, CDR1 is SGDLS, CDR2 YYNGEE. CDR3 size: 15 residues. The V end was cut by 7 bases, the J end by 2 bases, with 16 bases between.

This clone was observed a handful of times. This chain uses TRBV9 with TRBJ2-5; D is unclear. The V and J ends lost 4 bases and 5 bases respectively, with 18 bases between them. This CDR3 has 15 amino acids. CDR1 and CDR2 from the germline V gene are SGDLS and YYNGEE. CDR3 in amino acids: CASSPLGGLRETQYF. For the CDR3, the DNA is TGTGCCAGCAGCCCTCTAGGTGGGTTGAGGGAGACCCAGTACTTC.